This is a list of T cell receptor beta chains from one sample in a study of CD8+ T cells in alopecia areata. Assay used: immunoSEQ multiplex PCR; TCRdb lists only in-frame clones, some missing. Among just over 150,000 clones, about 71% were seen once, and the ten largest hold roughly 0.91%. The starting material was CD4+ T cells sorted from blood, obtained at week 4, from a patient treated with tofacitinib. The receptor source for this set is a human donor with alopecia areata. Both conserved end residues are part of each CDR3. The order of the fields is J gene, V gene, D gene, clone size, CDR3 protein, CDR3 DNA. A D gene is named only where the DNA matches it firmly. The listing skips clone size in some rows; elsewhere it reads once, few, many or a size class.

TRBJ1-2 TRBV10-3 TRBD1 NA CAISETGTANYGYTF TGTGCCATCAGTGAGACCGGGACAGCGAACTATGGCTACACCTTC
TRBJ1-2 TRBV4-1 NA NA CASSSRASGNSGYTF TGCGCCAGCAGCAGCCGGGCCTCGGGCAACAGTGGCTACACCTTC
TRBJ2-7 TRBV18 TRBD2 once CASSQGLAGLPYEQYF TGTGCCAGCTCACAAGGACTAGCGGGGTTACCCTACGAGCAGTACTTC
TRBJ1-6 TRBV27 TRBD1 few CASADRGRIDSPLHF TGTGCCAGCGCAGATAGGGGGCGAATTGATTCACCCCTCCACTTT
TRBJ2-7 TRBV27 NA NA CASSFRRGNEQYF TGTGCCAGCAGTTTTCGCAGAGGTAACGAGCAGTACTTC
TRBJ2-1 TRBV7-2 NA NA CASSSTPGTVLVEQFF TGTGCCAGCAGCTCCACCCCCGGGACGGTGTTGGTTGAGCAGTTCTTC
TRBJ2-6 TRBV30 NA NA CAWSSGANVLTF TGTGCCTGGAGTTCTGGGGCCAACGTCCTGACTTTC
TRBJ1-2 TRBV7-2 NA NA CASSIGQTNYGYTF TGTGCCAGCAGCATTGGACAGACCAACTATGGCTACACCTTC
TRBJ2-1 TRBV5-1 NA few CASSLGQLYNEQFF TGCGCCAGCAGCTTGGGACAGCTATACAATGAGCAGTTCTTC
TRBJ2-4 TRBV6-5 TRBD2 NA CASSSRGGRGNIQYF TGTGCCAGCAGTTCCCGCGGGGGGCGGGGGAACATTCAGTACTTC
TRBJ1-1 TRBV30 NA NA CAWSGREDTEAFF TGTGCCTGGAGTGGTCGGGAAGACACTGAAGCTTTCTTT
TRBJ2-3 TRBV7-6 NA NA CASSFSPVVTDTQYF TGTGCCAGCAGCTTCTCCCCGGTTGTCACAGATACGCAGTATTTT
TRBJ2-7 TRBV13 NA NA CASSPRSSEQYF TGTGCCAGCAGCCCCCGGTCTTCCGAGCAGTACTTC
TRBJ2-1 TRBV5-1 NA NA CASSASPVGQRDEQFF TGCGCCAGCAGCGCGAGTCCGGTAGGCCAGAGGGATGAGCAGTTCTTC
TRBJ2-6 TRBV5-1 TRBD2 NA CASSEAGDPSGANVLTF TGCGCCAGCAGCGAAGCGGGGGATCCCTCTGGGGCCAACGTCCTGACTTTC
TRBJ2-3 TRBV29-1 TRBD1 NA CSVERGPSITDTQYF TGCAGCGTTGAAAGGGGGCCGTCAATAACTGATACGCAGTATTTT
TRBJ2-3 TRBV5-1 NA NA CASSLVGGDTQYF TGCGCCAGCAGCTTAGTTGGCGGAGATACGCAGTATTTT
TRBJ2-7 TRBV6-5 TRBD1 NA CASGRDRSYEQYF TGTGCCAGCGGGCGGGACAGGTCCTACGAGCAGTACTTC
TRBJ1-4 TRBV7-8 NA NA CASSLAQGSGEKLFF TGTGCCAGCAGCTTAGCGCAGGGGTCGGGTGAAAAACTGTTTTTT
TRBJ1-5 TRBV19 NA NA CASSIPGLLDQPQHF TGTGCCAGTAGTATACCCGGACTGCTCGATCAGCCCCAGCATTTT
TRBJ1-2 TRBV7-2 NA NA CASSYGYTF TGTGCCAGCAGCTATGGCTACACCTTC
TRBJ2-1 TRBV11-2 NA many CASSAEIYNEQFF TGTGCCAGCAGCGCAGAAATATACAATGAGCAGTTCTTC
TRBJ1-4 TRBV10-3 NA few CAISESVEKLFF TGTGCCATCAGTGAGTCGGTAGAAAAACTGTTTTTT
TRBJ2-1 TRBV7-2 TRBD2 NA CASSPRGLAGESYNEQFF TGTGCCAGCAGCCCTCGCGGACTAGCGGGGGAGTCCTACAATGAGCAGTTCTTC
TRBJ1-2 TRBV5-6 NA NA CASSRNNYGYTF TGTGCCAGCAGCCGGAACAACTATGGCTACACCTTC
TRBJ1-5 TRBV2 NA NA CASRGGSPNQPQHF TGTGCCAGCAGGGGGGGCAGCCCCAATCAGCCCCAGCATTTT
TRBJ1-2 TRBV5-1 NA NA CASSIGRGSFDGYTF TGCGCCAGCAGTATCGGACGGGGCTCATTCGATGGCTACACCTTC